The text below deals with one TCR beta chain. V was pared by 5 bases and J by 0 bases, with 11 bases between. CDR3 size: 15 residues. Germline CDR1 KGHSH, CDR2 LQKENI. These data are taken from a study of blood T cell repertoires in COVID-19. Original analysis: Quantification of nucleated cells was approximated via reference gene primer amplification. Repertoires were generated with immunoSEQ multiplex PCR, while TCRdb's copy carries only in-frame clones and drops some. The D gene and trimming were derived from the DNA, and the V and J assignments and clone size from that table. The table has almost 95,000 clones, roughly four fifths seen once.

V usage is TRBV18 and J usage is TRBJ1-3; D gene unclear. This receptor was taken from a man aged 60-69 years with acute or convalescent COVID-19. Sequenced sample: peripheral blood. In nucleotides, the CDR3 is TGTGCCAGCTCAATGGAGCGGAGCTCTGGAAACACCATATATTTT. Translated: CASSMERSSGNTIYF.